This T cell receptor beta chain comes out of a study of shared clonotypes between healthy human individuals. Whole-study findings and limits: Memory subsets generally showed lower estimated richness than naive subsets.

For this clone: Its target is unknown.

Per the germline V gene, CDR1 is SGHTS and CDR2 is YDEGEE. J lost 6 bases, V lost 2 bases, and 6 bases had no gene match. This CDR3 has 15 residues. TCRdb's copy holds only in-frame clones and misses some; the assay was immunoSEQ multiplex PCR. Of under 2.5 million clones in the sample, around 92% are singletons; the top ten hold 0.37%. The chain combines TRBV5-8 with TRBJ2-7; 12 bases match TRBD2. The TCR was taken from a man between 18 and 35 years old in good health. Some clones in this sample may be carry-over from other donors' samples. Sequencing used naive CD4+ T cells from PBMCs. Indicated subset: CD45RA+ positively selected. CDR3 region: CASSFKGLAGSEQYF. The CDR3 DNA reads TGTGCCAGCAGCTTTAAGGGACTAGCGGGCAGCGAGCAGTACTTC.